This T cell receptor beta chain was documented in a study of shared clonotypes between healthy human individuals. Sequenced by immunoSEQ multiplex PCR; TCRdb stores in-frame clones only, minus some. The sample lists more than 1.2 million clones; approximately 98.5% were seen once. General observations from the study: A handful of donors shared about 5% of their naive CD4 clonotypes. Naive subsets generally had larger estimated richness than memory subsets.

Trimming removed 4 bases at V and 7 bases at J, with 23 bases between. The CDR3 covers 17 residues. Looked up from germline, CDR1 is SEHNR and CDR2 is FQNEAQ (reference sequence). As for this clone: Its antigen is as yet unknown.

The chain recombines TRBV7-9 with TRBJ1-5, with a possible D match to TRBD1 (5 bases). Sequencing was done on a sample of naive CD4+ T cells sorted from blood. Subset of the sample: CD45RA+ positively selected. The TCR sequence derives from a young man in good health. CDR3 in DNA: TGTGCCAGCAGCTCGAGCCGCTCAGCAGGGTTGGGACAGCCCCAGCATTTT. Encoded protein: CASSSSRSAGLGQPQHF.